This entry lists 28 T cell receptor beta chains sequenced from one sample in a study of cytomegalovirus exposure and HLA in healthy donors. PCR involved 60 Vbeta and 13 Jbeta primers. Measured with immunoSEQ multiplex PCR; TCRdb has only the in-frame clones, and not every one. The sample yields about 140,000 clones, of which the top ten take up 2% to 3%. Sequencing was done on a sample of PBMCs. The receptors originated from a man aged 35 to 55 in good health and CMV-seronegative.

The chain recombines TRBV2 with TRBJ1-2; 8 nucleotides align to TRBD1. Trimming at V came to 2 bases and at J to 5 bases, leaving 10 bases not matched to a gene. CDR3 length equals 16 residues. CDR1 is SNHLY and CDR2 is FYNNEI in the germline V gene. DNA of the CDR3: TGTGCCAGCAGTGAATTCGGCTCAGGGGGCGATTATGGCTACACCTTC. The encoded protein is CASSEFGSGGDYGYTF.

The chain uses TRBV5-6 and TRBJ2-3; TRBD1 agrees at 10 bases. CDR1 and CDR2 from the germline V gene are SGHDT and YYEEEE. J lost 6 bases, V lost 4 bases, and 8 bases had no gene match. The CDR3 is 15 residues long. DNA for the CDR3: TGTGCCAGCAGCGAGACAGGGGGCGGGGGCGATACGCAGTATTTT. It encodes CASSETGGGGDTQYF.

This chain uses TRBV6-6 with TRBJ2-7; D possibly corresponds to TRBD1 (5 bases). Trimming removed 7 bases from V and 2 bases from J, with 12 bases in between. Germline CDR1 is MNHNY and CDR2 is SVGAGI (reference sequence). This CDR3 has 13 residues. The CDR3 sequence is CASMAGRPYEQYF. For the CDR3, the DNA is TGTGCCAGCATGGCAGGGCGCCCCTACGAGCAGTACTTC.

The chain joins TRBV7-3 to TRBJ2-7; the match to TRBD1 covers 7 bases. The V gene end was trimmed by 1 base and the J gene end by 6 bases; junction bases not matched to a gene: 12. The CDR3 sequence is 16 residues long. CDR1 and CDR2 (germline): SGHTA, FQGTGA. This chain's CDR3 is CASSLNPLGAGGEQYF. The DNA for the CDR3 is TGTGCCAGCAGCTTAAACCCCCTTGGGGCAGGGGGCGAGCAGTACTTC. Supplemented by reference TRBV7-3 and TRBJ2-7, the full variable domain reads GAGVSQTPSNKVTEKGKYVELRCDPISGHTALYWYRQSLGQGPEFLIYFQGTGAADDSGLPNDRFFAVRPEGSVSTLKIQRTERGDSAVYLCASSLNPLGAGGEQYFGPGTRLTVT.

The J gene is TRBJ2-1, the V gene TRBV7-3, with a tentative D call TRBD2 (6 bases). The CDR3 extends over 13 amino acids. The germline CDR1 and CDR2 sequences are SGHTA and FQGTGA. Trimming took 5 bases from V and 10 from J, leaving 15 bases between them. The CDR3, as DNA: TGTGCCAGCAGCCCAACTAGCACCGGCGAGCAGTTCTTC. As protein: CASSPTSTGEQFF.

The chain joins TRBV27 to TRBJ1-2, with TRBD1 identical over 8 bases. The CDR3 sequence is 17 residues long. J lost 0 bases, V lost 0 bases, and 6 bases had no gene match. Germline V CDR1 and CDR2: MNHEY, SMNVEV (reference sequence). The CDR3 loop is CASSLSTQGAPNYGYTF. CDR3 nucleotide sequence: TGTGCCAGCAGTTTATCCACCCAGGGGGCGCCTAACTATGGCTACACCTTC.

V gene TRBV28 combines with J gene TRBJ1-6, with no clear D. Trimming shortened V by 7 bases and J by 12 bases, and 13 bases separated the two germline ends. This CDR3 contains 12 residues. Germline V CDR1 and CDR2: MDHEN, SYDVKM. The CDR3 bases are TGTGCCAGCACCTCACTCCGGGGACCCCTCCACTTT. Its translation is CASTSLRGPLHF.

The rearrangement joins TRBV4-1 to TRBJ1-4, with 8 nucleotides matching TRBD1. Germline V gives CDR1 MGHRA, CDR2 YSYEKL. The CDR3 is 17 amino acids. J gave up 6 bases and V 0 bases, and 9 bases lay outside the gene matches. The CDR3 loop reads CASSQDIRRTGYEKLFF. CDR3 DNA sequence: TGCGCCAGCAGCCAAGATATAAGGCGGACAGGGTATGAAAAACTGTTTTTT.

This chain connects TRBV5-6 to TRBJ1-2; 7 bases fit TRBD1. The junction had 3 bases not matched to a gene; V was cut back by 3 bases and J by 7 bases. This CDR3 has 12 amino acids. Germline CDR1 reads SGHDT; CDR2 reads YYEEEE. CDR3 sequence reads: CASSYSGGGYTF. The CDR3, as DNA: TGTGCCAGCAGCTACTCAGGGGGTGGCTACACCTTC. Full variable domain (remainder filled in from reference TRBV5-6 and TRBJ1-2): DAGVTQSPTHLIKTRGQQVTLRCSPKSGHDTVSWYQQALGQGPQFIFQYYEEEERQRGNFPDRFSGHQFPNYSSELNVNALLLGDSALYLCASSYSGGGYTFGSGTRLTVV.

The chain combines TRBV5-4 with TRBJ2-7, with TRBD1 matching 12 bases. The CDR3 loop spans 14 amino acids. V shed 4 bases, J shed 6 bases, and the junction held 5 bases outside the gene matches. Germline-derived CDR1 and CDR2 are SGHNT and YYREEE (reference sequence). The CDR3 here is CASSAGTGGSEQYF. CDR3 DNA sequence: TGTGCCAGCAGCGCCGGGACAGGGGGCTCCGAGCAGTACTTC.

CDR3: CASSPHGTSGDNDEQFF. The CDR3 DNA sequence: TGTGCCAGCAGCCCGCATGGGACTAGCGGGGATAACGATGAGCAGTTCTTC. This rearrangement joins TRBV4-2 to TRBJ2-1; 13 bases line up with TRBD2. The trim removed 4 bases at V and 8 bases at J, leaving 11 bases unmatched. Germline CDR1 and CDR2: LGHNA and YNFKEQ. This CDR3 is 17 amino acids long.

The J gene is TRBJ2-5, the V gene TRBV7-3; 9 bases match TRBD2. This CDR3 contains 15 residues. CDR1 and CDR2 (germline): SGHTA, FQGTGA. J lost 3 bases, V lost 1 base, and 3 bases had no gene match. Here the CDR3 reads CASSLSGGAKETQYF. CDR3 DNA sequence: TGTGCCAGCAGCTTAAGCGGGGGGGCGAAAGAGACCCAGTACTTC.

The J gene is TRBJ1-2, the V gene TRBV7-2; 9 positions match TRBD1. The trim removed 5 bases at V and 8 bases at J, leaving 12 bases unmatched. The CDR3 contains 15 residues. CDR1 and CDR2 from the germline V gene are SGHTA and FQGNSA. In DNA, the CDR3 is TGTGCCAGCAGCGCCCCACCGGGACAGGGTGAGGGCTACACCTTC. This sequence encodes CASSAPPGQGEGYTF.

The V gene is TRBV19, the J gene TRBJ1-1; 8 bases fit TRBD1. The V segment lost 4 bases and the J segment 5 bases; nucleotides outside the gene matches: 9. CDR1 is LNHDA, CDR2 SQIVND, per germline (reference sequence). The CDR3 sequence is 15 residues long. The CDR3 coding sequence is TGTGCCAGTAGTACAACAGGGGGATCACGGACTGAAGCTTTCTTT. It encodes CASSTTGGSRTEAFF.

The V gene is TRBV2, the J gene TRBJ2-7; D may be TRBD2 (5 bases). This CDR3 is 15 amino acids long. CDR1 is SNHLY and CDR2 is FYNNEI in the germline V gene. The germline V and J ends were trimmed by 7 bases and 0 bases, with 16 bases remaining between them. DNA of the CDR3: TGTGCCAGCAAAATTGCAGCTAGCTACTCCTACGAGCAGTACTTC. Residues: CASKIAASYSYEQYF.

This chain connects TRBV18 to TRBJ2-1; D is undetermined. The V gene lost 2 bases and the J gene lost 9 bases, with 5 bases spanning the gap. This CDR3 contains 11 residues. Germline assignment: CDR1 KGHSH and CDR2 LQKENI. The CDR3 protein is CASSPSSEQFF. CDR3 coding DNA: TGTGCCAGCTCACCATCGTCTGAGCAGTTCTTC.

The chain recombines TRBV28 with TRBJ2-7; weak D call: TRBD1 (5 bases). Deletions cut 2 bases from V and 4 bases from J, with 15 bases between. Germline CDR1 reads MDHEN; CDR2 reads SYDVKM. The CDR3 extends over 15 amino acids. For the CDR3, the DNA is TGTGCCAGCAGTTTAGAGGTAGGGGTCGGGTACGAGCAGTACTTC. Its protein product is CASSLEVGVGYEQYF. Filled out from reference TRBV28 and TRBJ2-7, the complete variable domain reads DVKVTQSSRYLVKRTGEKVFLECVQDMDHENMFWYRQDPGLGLRLIYFSYDVKMKEKGDIPEGYSVSREKKERFSLILESASTNQTSMYLCASSLEVGVGYEQYFGPGTRLTVT.

V is TRBV20-1 and J is TRBJ2-7; D gene ambiguous. The V gene's germline CDR1 is DFQATT and CDR2 SNEGSKA (reference sequence). Trimming took off 3 bases at V and 3 bases at J, with 6 bases between the two ends. CDR3 size: 11 residues. CDR3 amino acids: CSARSRYEQYF. The CDR3 nucleotides are TGCAGTGCTAGGTCCCGCTACGAGCAGTACTTC.

The rearrangement uses TRBV19 and TRBJ1-1; 9 bases are shared with TRBD1. CDR1 is LNHDA and CDR2 is SQIVND in the germline V gene (reference sequence). The CDR3 has 16 amino acids. V gave up 10 bases and J gave up 6 bases; unmatched junction bases: 18. The CDR3 DNA sequence: TGTGCCACCGAGGGACAGGGCATAAGGGGGCCGCCTGAAGCTTTCTTT. Amino acid sequence: CATEGQGIRGPPEAFF. Supplemented by reference TRBV19 and TRBJ1-1, the full variable domain reads DGGITQSPKYLFRKEGQNVTLSCEQNLNHDAMYWYRQDPGQGLRLIYYSQIVNDFQKGDIAEGYSVSREKKESFPLTVTSAQKNPTAFYLCATEGQGIRGPPEAFFGQGTRLTVV.

This chain uses TRBV9 with TRBJ2-3; D not certain. Germline lookup yields CDR1 SGDLS and CDR2 YYNGEE. The CDR3 is 15 amino acids. The V end was cut by 2 bases, the J end by 0 bases, with 10 bases between. In DNA, the CDR3 is TGTGCCAGCAGCGTCTTCCCCTCTAGCACAGATACGCAGTATTTT. Translated: CASSVFPSSTDTQYF.

The rearrangement uses TRBV27 and TRBJ1-5; D is possibly TRBD1 (6 bases). The CDR3 consists of 15 residues. Per the germline V gene, CDR1 is MNHEY and CDR2 is SMNVEV (reference sequence). V was trimmed by 3 bases and J by 3 bases, leaving 12 bases between them. The CDR3 loop reads CASSFRAGVNQPQHF. The CDR3 nucleotides are TGTGCCAGCAGTTTCAGGGCAGGGGTCAATCAGCCCCAGCATTTT.

V is TRBV28 and J is TRBJ2-2; TRBD2 matches at 8 bases. V shed 3 bases and J 0 bases; nucleotides not matched to a gene: 3. CDR1 is MDHEN and CDR2 is SYDVKM in the germline V gene. This CDR3 contains 16 residues. CDR3 coding DNA: TGTGCCAGCAGTTTTTCGGGACTAGCGAACACCGGGGAGCTGTTTTTT. Protein sequence: CASSFSGLANTGELFF.

The chain has TRBV4-2 and TRBJ2-1; 13 bases align to TRBD2. V lost 4 bases to trimming and J lost 1 base; unmatched junction nucleotides: 10. This CDR3 has 19 residues. Germline values: CDR1 LGHNA, CDR2 YNFKEQ. The CDR3: CASSPLLAGGQGSYNEQFF. Here the CDR3 DNA reads TGTGCCAGCAGCCCCTTACTAGCGGGGGGGCAGGGTTCCTACAATGAGCAGTTCTTC.

This sequence joins TRBV5-5 and TRBJ1-1; 12 nucleotides align to TRBD1. The CDR3 is 15 residues long. From germline, CDR1 is SGHKS and CDR2 YYEKEE (reference sequence). V shed 1 base, J shed 7 bases, and the junction held 5 bases outside the gene matches. CDR3 sequence: CASSLRDRGHIEAFF. The CDR3 coding sequence is TGTGCCAGCAGCTTGAGGGACAGGGGGCATATTGAAGCTTTCTTT.

The chain joins TRBV25-1 to TRBJ2-1, with 14 bases fitting TRBD2. Trimming cost V 5 bases and J 2 bases; bases outside gene matches: 2. Germline loops: CDR1 MGHDK, CDR2 SYGVNS. The CDR3 contains 16 residues. Written as DNA, the CDR3 is TGTGCCAGCAGTCGACTAGCGGGGGGGCCCTACAATGAGCAGTTCTTC. Translation: CASSRLAGGPYNEQFF.

The V call is TRBV6-4, the J call TRBJ1-6; D may be TRBD1 (5 bases). The germline V and J ends were trimmed by 0 bases and 9 bases, with 9 bases remaining between them. The CDR3 loop spans 14 amino acids. Germline CDR1 and CDR2: MRHNA and SNTAGT. CDR3 sequence: CASSDSERGSPLHF. In DNA, the CDR3 is TGTGCCAGCAGTGACTCGGAAAGGGGTTCACCCCTCCACTTT.

The CDR3 loop is CASSIDGTGLRSPLHF. DNA for the CDR3: TGTGCCAGTAGTATAGATGGGACAGGGCTCCGTTCACCCCTCCACTTT. The V gene is TRBV19, the J gene TRBJ1-6; TRBD1 agrees at 9 bases. This CDR3 has 16 amino acids. J lost 9 bases, V lost 0 bases, and 6 bases had no gene match. The V gene's germline CDR1 is LNHDA and CDR2 SQIVND (reference sequence).

The V call is TRBV4-3, the J call TRBJ2-3; maybe TRBD2 (5 bases). Per germline, CDR1 LGHNA and CDR2 YSLEER. The CDR3 extends over 14 amino acids. V lost 4 bases to trimming and J lost 4 bases, with 12 bases between them. The CDR3 spells CASSLIHSADTQYF. The CDR3 nucleotides are TGCGCCAGCAGCCTCATTCATAGCGCAGATACGCAGTATTTT.